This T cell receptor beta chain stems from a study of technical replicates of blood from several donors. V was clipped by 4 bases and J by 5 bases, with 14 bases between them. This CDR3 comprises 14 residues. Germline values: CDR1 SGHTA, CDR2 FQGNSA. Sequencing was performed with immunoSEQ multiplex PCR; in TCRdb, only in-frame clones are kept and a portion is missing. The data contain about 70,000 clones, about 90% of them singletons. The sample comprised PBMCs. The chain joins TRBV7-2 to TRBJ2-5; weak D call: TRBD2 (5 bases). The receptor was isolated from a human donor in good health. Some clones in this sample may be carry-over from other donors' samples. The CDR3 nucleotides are TGTGCCAGCAGCTCGCGGGCCAAGGCGGAGACCCAGTACTTC. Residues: CASSSRAKAETQYF. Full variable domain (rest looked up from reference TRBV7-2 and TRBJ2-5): GAGVSQSPSNKVTEKGKDVELRCDPISGHTALYWYRQSLGQGLEFLIYFQGNSAPDKSGLPSDRFSAERTGGSVSTLTIQRTQQEDSAVYLCASSSRAKAETQYFGPGTRLLVL.